This T cell receptor (beta chain) appears in the sequencing data of a study of circulating CD8 cells and anti-PD-1 response in melanoma (dated by TCRdb to about 2020). General notes on the study: Nivolumab was administered to patients intravenously at 3 mg/kg every 2 weeks. In on-treatment samples, a biotinylated anti-human IgG4 antibody was used to detect PD-1. The melanoma cohort had some 13 patients, seven of whom got anti-PD-1 as first-line therapy, while the other six had previously had targeted therapy or immunotherapy. The TCR repertoire analysis covered approximately eleven melanoma patients: 7 non-responders and 4 responders. Patients with complete or partial responses were classified as responders; those with stable or progressive disease (RECIST v1.1) as non-responders. The research as a whole found: Since no tumor material could be accessed, the researchers instead assessed tumor reactivity using peptide assays on expanded sorted subsets. The DNEG repertoire had the highest diversity, the PD-1 and DPOS repertoires had similar and higher clonality, and the TIGIT repertoires had the lowest diversity. The authors pointed out that the cohort included both treatment-naive and previously treated patients, and that this mix could influence the results. Repertoires were largely private between subsets, with under 7.5% of TRB clonotypes shared at M1; sharing was highest between DPOS and TIGIT. The published TCR repertoire comparisons relied only on baseline and M1 samples from a small cohort that had few responders. Experiments were generally performed without replicates because of limited material.

This clonotype counts as large (0.1 to 1%). Its cognate antigen has yet to be identified. Per-base qualities were not stored, and no clone one base away is much larger. Instrument on record: NextSeq 500. Starting from around 15 ng of total RNA, TCR libraries were made with the QIAseq Immune Repertoire RNA Library Kit, Human TCR Panel. Sequencing of the TCR libraries was done on an Illumina NextSeq with a Mid Output V2 kit and asymmetric 261x41 paired-end reads. Every TCR library was diluted down to 4 nM, then pooled, denatured and loaded at about 0.92 pM. Per the authors' processing: The QIAGEN GeneGlobe Data Analysis Center was used to process TCR FASTQ files, and downstream analysis was done in R 3.5.2. To get clonality, Shannon entropy was normalized by the log of the number of unique productive sequences and the result was subtracted from one. For each subset, Fisher exact tests at 5% FDR were used to find TRA or TRB clonotypes whose abundance differed between baseline and M1. Differentially abundant clonotypes were categorized as emerging, expanding, contracting or non-expanding/contracting. Morisita's overlap index was used to measure how much repertoires overlapped between patients. Starting from the raw public reads, TCRdb applied fastp trimming at Q25, assembled clones with MiXCR and retained in-frame beta chains. Rows matching on CDR3 protein sequence are summarized as one entry with the most common DNA and genes. What appears here as the V and J calls and clone size reflects TCRdb's work, not the paper's. Within this sample are 600 to 700 distinct CDR3 sequences, with under 4.5% of them counted one time only. The top ten clones comprise around 15% of the sample.

Using a BD FACSAria II cell sorter, four subsets defined by PD-1 and/or TIGIT were sorted from live CD3+CD8+TCRalphabeta+ cells. To characterize relevance to anti-PD-1 therapy response, circulating CD8 T cells were sorted into four subsets based on PD-1 and TIGIT expression. For every sorted CD8 T-cell subset, sequencing covered both the TCR alpha and the TCR beta chains. Peripheral blood was collected at three points: before the first anti-PD-1 injection, after two injections and after four injections. PBMCs were immediately isolated by Ficoll gradient centrifugation. Until use, PBMCs were kept cryopreserved in liquid nitrogen in RPMI containing approximately 19% FCS and about 9.5% DMSO. After thawing, PBMCs were stained with a viability dye plus antibodies against CD3, CD8alpha, TCRalphabeta, PD-1 and TIGIT. Total RNA was extracted with the RNeasy Kit, and every sample reached a RIN above 7. The source of this sequence is a human donor with melanoma. The sequencing used CD8+ T cells from PBMCs, collected at baseline or after one month of anti-PD-1 therapy (not recorded which).

The DNA sequence is as follows: TGTGCCAGCAGTGGCCAAAACCGGGACAGGGTCTACGAGCAGTACTTC. Its coded protein is CASSGQNRDRVYEQYF. The V gene is TRBV25-1 and the J gene is TRBJ2-7; 9 central nucleotides agree with TRBD1. Per the germline V gene, MGHDK is the CDR1 and SYGVNS is the CDR2. The CDR3 spans 16 residues, from the cysteine through the phenylalanine. Only CDR3 DNA remains: 48 bases, in frame from the first base. The germline V and J ends show losses of 4 bases and 3 bases respectively, and no gene match explains 10 bases of the junction.